A selection of T cell receptor beta chains follows, all from one sample in a study of T cells in narcolepsy. Here immunoSEQ multiplex PCR was the method, and the copy in TCRdb shows in-frame clones only, minus some. Of 30,000 to 40,000 clones listed, roughly four fifths were seen once; the top ten hold roughly 2.1%. The material sequenced was memory (CD45RA-) CD4+ T cells from blood. The receptors originated from a human donor in good health. CDR3s include the opening cysteine and the closing phenylalanine or tryptophan. Where a row states a size, it is once, few, many or the class of an expanded clone; other rows omit it.

J gene | V gene | clone size | CDR3 protein
TRBJ2-2 | TRBV19 | . | CASSIHGTGVTGELFF
TRBJ1-2 | TRBV27 | . | CASSGQGWGYTF
TRBJ2-5 | TRBV5-4 | . | CASSRDRIAQETQYF
TRBJ1-1 | TRBV4-2 | . | CASSRTQGSTEAFF
TRBJ1-5 | TRBV11-2 | few | CASSFVSVVGSNQPQHF
TRBJ2-3 | TRBV7-2 | . | CASSPASTSGADTQYF
TRBJ2-7 | TRBV19 | few | CASSRNGQGASYEQYF
TRBJ1-2 | TRBV2 | . | CASREGSRSRQGHF
TRBJ1-6 | TRBV30 | . | CAWSVPFAGANSPLHF
TRBJ1-5 | TRBV5-1 | . | CASSLAGTDDYSNQPQHF
TRBJ1-4 | TRBV25-1 | . | CASSAPGQLNEKLFF